Following are 28 T cell receptor beta chains from one sample sequenced in a study of response to subunit inactivated influenza vaccine. TCRdb fed the RT-PCR reads into MiXCR, producing one record per CDR3 protein. The data hold 750,000 to 850,000 distinct CDR3 sequences, with roughly 18% observed a single time. The sequencing used PBMCs from blood, collected approximately 5 days after vaccination. The receptors were gathered from a man aged 45 to 65 who received an inactivated influenza vaccine.

The chain joins TRBV6-2 or TRBV6-3 to TRBJ1-5; TRBD1 aligns across 7 bases. V was clipped by 5 bases and J by 4 bases; unmatched bases: 8. CDR1 MNHEY and CDR2 SVGEGT come from the germline V gene. The CDR3 is 15 residues long. The CDR3 bases are TGTGCCAGCAGTGCCGGGACAGCCTTAAATCAGCCCCAGCATTTT. As protein: CASSAGTALNQPQHF.

V gene TRBV20-1 combines with J gene TRBJ2-4, with D unclear. CDR3 length: 17 amino acids. The germline V and J ends were trimmed by 0 bases and 3 bases, with 18 bases remaining between them. CDR1 and CDR2 (germline): DFQATT, SNEGSKA (reference sequence). The CDR3: CSARDSRGDASKNIQYF. CDR3 nucleotide sequence: TGCAGTGCTAGAGATTCGCGCGGAGACGCAAGCAAAAACATTCAGTACTTC.

In this sample, this clonotype turned up a few times. The genes are TRBV20-1 and TRBJ2-7; D call uncertain. V lost 5 bases, J lost 3 bases, and 20 bases lay in between. Germline lookup yields CDR1 DFQATT and CDR2 SNEGSKA (reference sequence). There are 15 residues in the CDR3. CDR3 residues: CSADRAPKGGYEQYF. For the CDR3, the DNA is TGCAGTGCTGACCGGGCCCCTAAAGGTGGCTACGAGCAGTACTTC.

This clonotype was counted many times. V usage is TRBV5-1 and J usage is TRBJ1-5, with D unclear. Germline CDR1 reads SGHRS; CDR2 reads YFSETQ. V was cut by 0 bases and J by 4 bases, with 5 bases left in between. This CDR3 is 13 amino acids long. CDR3 coding DNA: TGCGCCAGCAGCTTGGACGATAATCAGCCCCAGCATTTT. Residues: CASSLDDNQPQHF. Together with reference TRBV5-1 and TRBJ1-5, the CDR3 gives the full variable domain: KAGVTQTPRYLIKTRGQQVTLSCSPISGHRSVSWYQQTPGQGLQFLFEYFSETQRNKGNFPGRFSGRQFSNSRSEMNVSTLELGDSALYLCASSLDDNQPQHFGDGTRLSIL.

V usage is TRBV12-3 or TRBV12-4 and J usage is TRBJ2-5, with 12 positions matching TRBD2. V was clipped by 6 bases and J by 0 bases; unmatched bases: 5. This CDR3 is 16 amino acids long. CDR3 nucleotide sequence: TGTGCCAGCAGAGGTTCTAGCGGGAGGGACCAAGAGACCCAGTACTTC. This codes for CASRGSSGRDQETQYF.

The chain links TRBV30 to TRBJ1-1; the match to TRBD1 covers 11 bases. The germline V gene has CDR1 GTSNPN and CDR2 SVGIG (reference sequence). CDR3 length: 14 amino acids. J gave up 6 bases and V 2 bases, and 5 bases lay outside the gene matches. The CDR3 is CAWSRDRGIAEAFF. In DNA form, the CDR3 reads TGTGCCTGGAGTCGGGACAGGGGGATTGCTGAAGCTTTCTTT.

The V and J genes are TRBV12-3 or TRBV12-4 and TRBJ2-5; no clear D gene. Trimming took off 1 base at V and 5 bases at J, with 11 bases between the two ends. This CDR3 contains 14 residues. This chain's CDR3 is CASSLESARETQYF. CDR3 in DNA: TGTGCCAGCAGTTTAGAATCCGCAAGGGAGACCCAGTACTTC.

This clonotype has more than one count but fewer than ten. The gene calls are TRBV28 and TRBJ2-5; 7 bases match TRBD2. Trimming took 8 bases from V and 4 from J; bases not matched to a gene: 10. Germline values: CDR1 MDHEN, CDR2 SYDVKM. This CDR3 comprises 14 residues. The DNA of the CDR3 is TGTGCCAGCTCCTTGCGGGGGAGACGAGAGACCCAGTACTTC. Translation: CASSLRGRRETQYF.

A few counts support this clonotype. The rearrangement links TRBV5-1 to TRBJ1-3; TRBD1 agrees at 7 bases. The CDR3 loop spans 15 amino acids. V lost 4 bases and J lost 3; bases outside the gene matches: 7. The germline gives CDR1 SGHRS, CDR2 YFSETQ. The CDR3 protein is CASSLTGQYGNTIYF. DNA of the CDR3: TGCGCCAGCAGCCTTACGGGACAGTATGGAAACACCATATATTTT.

The rearrangement uses TRBV12-3 or TRBV12-4 and TRBJ1-3; D is undetermined. The germline V and J ends were trimmed by 5 bases and 1 base, with 9 bases remaining between them. This CDR3 comprises 14 residues. The CDR3 loop reads CASSQAKSGNTIYF. DNA of the CDR3: TGTGCCAGCAGTCAGGCCAAATCTGGAAACACCATATATTTT.

The J gene is TRBJ2-1, the V gene TRBV7-2; D is uncertain. There are 15 residues in the CDR3. V shed 5 bases and J shed 5 bases, with 16 bases lying between them. Germline loops: CDR1 SGHTA, CDR2 FQGNSA. The CDR3 region is CASSPYEVLNNEQFF. DNA for the CDR3: TGTGCCAGCAGCCCATATGAGGTACTCAACAATGAGCAGTTCTTC.

The chain combines TRBV4-3 with TRBJ2-5, with TRBD1 identical over 7 bases. CDR1 is LGHNA, CDR2 YSLEER, per germline. The CDR3 runs 15 residues. J lost 3 bases, V lost 1 base, and 5 bases had no gene match. The CDR3 is CASSQGRQGKETQYF. DNA of the CDR3: TGCGCCAGCAGCCAAGGGAGACAGGGAAAAGAGACCCAGTACTTC.

The chain couples TRBV15 to TRBJ2-5; 7 bases map to TRBD2. Germline-derived CDR1 and CDR2 are LNHNV and YYDKDF (reference sequence). The CDR3 extends over 15 amino acids. Unmatched junction bases numbered 6, after V lost 0 bases and J lost 5 bases. CDR3 in amino acids: CATSRELAPGETQYF. The CDR3 coding sequence is TGTGCCACCAGCAGAGAACTAGCGCCTGGGGAGACCCAGTACTTC.

This clonotype was observed a few times. The chain employs TRBV12-3 or TRBV12-4 and TRBJ1-1; D gene ambiguous. The CDR3 has 14 residues. V shed 7 bases and J shed 11 bases, with 23 bases lying between them. CDR3 sequence: CASNLLGPRASAFF. The CDR3, as DNA: TGTGCCAGCAACCTCCTCGGGCCAAGGGCCTCGGCTTTCTTT.

This clonotype was detected a few times. The rearrangement joins TRBV7-2 to TRBJ2-2, with D uncertain. The CDR3 has 16 residues. Germline CDR1 is SGHTA and CDR2 is FQGNSA. V shed 1 base and J shed 2 bases, with 11 bases lying between them. The CDR3 region is CASSLEWRLNTGELFF. As DNA, the CDR3 is TGTGCCAGCAGCTTAGAGTGGCGCCTCAACACCGGGGAGCTGTTTTTT.

This clonotype was picked up a small number of times. The chain links TRBV20-1 to TRBJ2-1; TRBD2 aligns across 13 bases. CDR3 length: 13 amino acids. Unmatched junction bases numbered 7, after V lost 7 bases and J lost 10 bases. Germline V gene lookup returns CDR1 DFQATT and CDR2 SNEGSKA (reference sequence). The CDR3 bases are TGCAGTGGGGGACTAGCGGGACTTCTGGAGCAGTTCTTC. The encoded protein is CSGGLAGLLEQFF.

V is TRBV7-2 and J is TRBJ2-1; D ambiguous. The ends were cut back, 8 bases at V and 8 bases at J, with 10 bases in the middle. This CDR3 is 11 amino acids long. From germline, CDR1 is SGHTA and CDR2 FQGNSA. Here the CDR3 reads CASGLSHEQFF. For the CDR3, the DNA is TGTGCCAGCGGCCTTTCCCATGAGCAGTTCTTC.

This clonotype turned up a few times. This chain joins TRBV12-3 or TRBV12-4 and TRBJ1-1; 9 bases map to TRBD1. V dropped 5 bases and J dropped 5; count of bases not matched to a gene: 12. The CDR3 is 16 residues long. The CDR3 coding sequence is TGTGCCAGCAGTAGGGACAGGGCTTATACGGGTACTGAAGCTTTCTTT. This encodes CASSRDRAYTGTEAFF.

V is TRBV21-1 and J is TRBJ2-5; the D segment call TRBD2 is taken from the table without a DNA check. TRBV21-1 is a documented pseudogene. The CDR3 covers 19 residues. The CDR3 sequence: CASSKPPTDREGTEETQYF. Here the CDR3 DNA reads TGTGCCAGCAGCAAACCCCCGACAGATCGGGAGGGAACTGAAGAGACCCAGTACTTC.

This clonotype has a handful of counts. The chain employs TRBV29-1 and TRBJ2-3; no clear D. Trimming took off 3 bases at V and 4 bases at J, with 8 bases between the two ends. The CDR3 has 12 residues. The germline gives CDR1 SQVTM, CDR2 ANQGSEA. CDR3 DNA sequence: TGCAGCGTTGATGGGCAGGCAGATACGCAGTATTTT. It encodes CSVDGQADTQYF.

The gene calls are TRBV10-3 and TRBJ2-7; 8 bases map to TRBD1. This CDR3 has 14 residues. Per the germline V gene, CDR1 is ENHRY and CDR2 is SYGVKD. J was trimmed by 3 bases and V by 0 bases; bases with no gene match: 1. The CDR3 reads CAISESGTGYEQYF. In DNA form, the CDR3 reads TGTGCCATCAGTGAGTCCGGGACAGGCTACGAGCAGTACTTC.

This clonotype has just a few counts. This rearrangement joins TRBV11-2 to TRBJ2-4; TRBD2 agrees at 7 bases. The CDR3 runs 14 residues. Germline CDR1 is SGHAT and CDR2 is FQNNGV. Unmatched junction bases numbered 6, after V lost 1 base and J lost 9 bases. CDR3 DNA sequence: TGTGCCAGCAGCTTAGCGGGGGGTGAGGGCATTCAGTACTTC. Translated: CASSLAGGEGIQYF.

Only a few counts were recorded for this clonotype. The chain employs TRBV29-1 and TRBJ2-1, with TRBD2 identical over 12 bases. J was trimmed by 2 bases and V by 3 bases; bases with no gene match: 11. CDR1 is SQVTM, CDR2 ANQGSEA, per germline. CDR3 size: 18 residues. The DNA for the CDR3 is TGCAGCGTTGAGAGGTGGCTAGCGGGAGGGCTAACCTACAATGAGCAGTTCTTC. It is translated as CSVERWLAGGLTYNEQFF.

This clonotype was seen a handful of times. The chain recombines TRBV10-3 with TRBJ2-3; the D gene could be TRBD1 or TRBD2 (5 bases each). The CDR3 sequence is 16 residues long. Germline CDR1 is ENHRY and CDR2 is SYGVKD. Trimming removed 6 bases at V and 0 bases at J, with 16 bases between. The CDR3 loop reads CAISLRDGSSTDTQYF. The DNA for the CDR3 is TGTGCCATCAGCCTCCGGGACGGCTCTAGCACAGATACGCAGTATTTT.

This chain links TRBV15 with TRBJ2-7; D perhaps matches TRBD1 (6 bases). The CDR3 length is 15 residues. With 3 bases removed from V and 7 bases from J, the gap between germline ends came to 19 bases. Per the germline V gene, CDR1 is LNHNV and CDR2 is YYDKDF (reference sequence). CDR3 coding DNA: TGTGCCACCAGCAGGGACAGAGACTACGCTTGGGAGCAGTACTTC. Its translation is CATSRDRDYAWEQYF.

This clonotype came up a few times. The chain couples TRBV27 to TRBJ2-2, with TRBD2 identical over 9 bases. The CDR3 totals 16 residues. Germline CDR1 is MNHEY and CDR2 is SMNVEV (reference sequence). J gave up 4 bases and V 3 bases, and 6 bases lay outside the gene matches. The CDR3 here is CASSFRLAEGTGELFF. The CDR3, as DNA: TGTGCCAGCAGTTTCCGACTAGCGGAGGGCACCGGGGAGCTGTTTTTT.

The rearrangement uses TRBV6-1 and TRBJ1-2; 8 bases line up with TRBD1. Germline lookup yields CDR1 MNHNS and CDR2 SASEGT. V was pared by 6 bases and J by 0 bases, with 18 bases of the junction left unmatched. This CDR3 comprises 19 residues. CDR3 sequence reads: CASRGPALTGDQTNYGYTF. The CDR3 nucleotides are TGTGCCAGCAGGGGACCGGCCTTGACAGGGGACCAAACTAACTATGGCTACACCTTC.

This clonotype was counted at least ten times. The V and J genes are TRBV12-3 or TRBV12-4 and TRBJ2-7, with D hard to call. V was pared by 4 bases and J by 2 bases, with 12 bases between. The CDR3 is made up of 14 amino acids. The CDR3 sequence: CASSSPGATYEQYF. The CDR3 nucleotides are TGTGCCAGCAGTTCACCCGGCGCCACCTACGAGCAGTACTTC.